This TCR beta chain was sequenced during a study of T cell changes during pregnancy in multiple sclerosis. Some clones are missing from TCRdb's copy, which holds only in-frame ones; the method was immunoSEQ multiplex PCR. This sample has about 80,000 clones, with 92% found just once. The V gene's germline CDR1 is SNHLY and CDR2 FYNNEI. The CDR3 spans 14 residues. V lost 6 bases to trimming and J lost 5 bases; unmatched junction nucleotides: 8. The chain has TRBV2 and TRBJ2-7; TRBD1 agrees at 9 bases. The sequences come from peripheral blood, collected before pregnancy. The TCR originated in a female donor with multiple sclerosis, enrolled in a pregnancy study. The CDR3: CASRSTGGFNEQYF. The CDR3 region has the DNA TGTGCCAGCAGGTCTACAGGGGGCTTCAACGAGCAGTACTTC. Based on the CDR3 plus reference TRBV2 and TRBJ2-7, the full variable domain is EPEVTQTPSHQVTQMGQEVILRCVPISNHLYFYWYRQILGQKVEFLVSFYNNEISEKSEIFDDQFSVERPDGSNFTLKIRSTKLEDSAMYFCASRSTGGFNEQYFGPGTRLTVT.